This TCR beta chain was recorded in a study of CD8+CD57+ T cells in acquired aplastic anemia. The use of genomic DNA as template underpinned the TCR beta VDJ and CDR3 profiling. TCRdb passed the reads through MiXCR, listing each CDR3 protein once. The sample includes about 270,000 distinct CDR3 sequences, roughly 82% of them seen just once. For this clonotype: Its antigen is undetermined.

Study-level results: Overlap between patients and controls comprised 25 to 30 CD8+ CDR3 sequences. Patients showed no significant difference from controls in CD8+ Simpson's diversity.

Looked up from germline, CDR1 is KGHDR and CDR2 is SFDVKD. V lost 5 bases and J lost 3, with 7 bases in between. The CDR3 consists of 13 residues. An expansion of CD8+CD57+ cells by flow cytometry had been shown in patients chosen for sequencing. All patients had severe acquired aplastic anemia. Patients had not yet gotten any therapy when their blood was taken for sampling. The source of this sequence is a human donor with aplastic anemia. V usage is TRBV24-1 and J usage is TRBJ2-1; D gene unclear. Specimen: sorted CD4+, CD8+, or CD8+CD57+ T cells (not recorded which) from PBMCs. The CDR3 here is CATSVQHYNEQFF. The CDR3 DNA sequence: TGTGCCACCAGTGTCCAACACTACAATGAGCAGTTCTTC.